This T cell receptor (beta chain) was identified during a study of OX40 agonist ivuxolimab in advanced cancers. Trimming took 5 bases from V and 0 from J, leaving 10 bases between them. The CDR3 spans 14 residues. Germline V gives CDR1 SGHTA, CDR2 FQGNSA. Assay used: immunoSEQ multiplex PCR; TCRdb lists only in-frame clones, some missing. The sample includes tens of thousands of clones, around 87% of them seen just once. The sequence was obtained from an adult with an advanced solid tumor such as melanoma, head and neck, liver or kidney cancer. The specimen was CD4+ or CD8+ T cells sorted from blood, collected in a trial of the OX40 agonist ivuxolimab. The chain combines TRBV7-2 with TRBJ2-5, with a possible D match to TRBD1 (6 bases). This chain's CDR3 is CASSLGQNQETQYF. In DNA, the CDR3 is TGTGCCAGCAGCCTCGGACAGAACCAAGAGACCCAGTACTTC.